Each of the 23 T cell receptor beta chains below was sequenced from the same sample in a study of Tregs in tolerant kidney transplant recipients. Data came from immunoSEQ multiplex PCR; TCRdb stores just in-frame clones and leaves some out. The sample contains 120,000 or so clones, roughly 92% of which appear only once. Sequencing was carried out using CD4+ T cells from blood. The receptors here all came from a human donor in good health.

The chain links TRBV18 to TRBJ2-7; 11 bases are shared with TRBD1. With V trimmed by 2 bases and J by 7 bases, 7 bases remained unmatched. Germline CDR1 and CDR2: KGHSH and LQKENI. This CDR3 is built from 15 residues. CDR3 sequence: CASSPGTGGPGEQYF. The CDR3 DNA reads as TGTGCCAGCTCACCAGGGACAGGGGGACCGGGGGAGCAGTACTTC.

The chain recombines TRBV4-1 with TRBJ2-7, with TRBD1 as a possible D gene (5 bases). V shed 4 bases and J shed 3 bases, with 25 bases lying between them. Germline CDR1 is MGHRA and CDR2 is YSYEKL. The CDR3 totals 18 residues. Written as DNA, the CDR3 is TGCGCCAGCAGCCCTCGACCCGCGGCAGGGATGGTTGTCTACGAGCAGTACTTC. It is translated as CASSPRPAAGMVVYEQYF.

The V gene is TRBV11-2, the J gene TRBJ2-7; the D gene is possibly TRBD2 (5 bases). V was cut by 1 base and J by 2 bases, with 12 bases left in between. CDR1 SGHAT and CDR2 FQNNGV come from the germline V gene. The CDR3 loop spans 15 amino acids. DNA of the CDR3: TGTGCCAGCAGCTTAGCCCCCTCGGGGACCTACGAGCAGTACTTC. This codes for CASSLAPSGTYEQYF.

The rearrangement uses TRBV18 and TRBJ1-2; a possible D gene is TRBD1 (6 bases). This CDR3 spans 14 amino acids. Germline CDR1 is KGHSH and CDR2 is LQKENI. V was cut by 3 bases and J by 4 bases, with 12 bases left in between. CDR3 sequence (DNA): TGTGCCAGCTCACCGGGCAGGGGCAGCTATGGCTACACCTTC. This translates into CASSPGRGSYGYTF.

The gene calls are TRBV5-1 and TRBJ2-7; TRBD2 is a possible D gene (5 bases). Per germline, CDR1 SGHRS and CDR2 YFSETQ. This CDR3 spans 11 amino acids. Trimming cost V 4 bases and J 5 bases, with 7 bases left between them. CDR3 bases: TGCGCCAGCAGCCTAGCACACGAGCAGTACTTC. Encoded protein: CASSLAHEQYF.

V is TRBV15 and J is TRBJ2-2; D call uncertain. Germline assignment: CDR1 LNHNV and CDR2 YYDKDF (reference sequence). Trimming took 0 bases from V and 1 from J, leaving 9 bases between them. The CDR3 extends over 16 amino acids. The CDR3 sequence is CATSRDHPRNTGELFF. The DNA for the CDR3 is TGTGCCACCAGCAGAGATCATCCCAGGAACACCGGGGAGCTGTTTTTT.

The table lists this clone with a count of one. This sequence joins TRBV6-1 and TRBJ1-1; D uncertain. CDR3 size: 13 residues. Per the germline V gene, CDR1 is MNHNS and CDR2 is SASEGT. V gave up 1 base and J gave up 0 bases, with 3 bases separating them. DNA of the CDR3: TGTGCCAGCAGTGAAGGGCTGAACACTGAAGCTTTCTTT. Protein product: CASSEGLNTEAFF.

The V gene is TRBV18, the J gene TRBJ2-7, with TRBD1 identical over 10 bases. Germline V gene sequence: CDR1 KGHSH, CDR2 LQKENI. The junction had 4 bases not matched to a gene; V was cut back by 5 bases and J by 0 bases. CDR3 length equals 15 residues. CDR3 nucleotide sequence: TGTGCCAGCTCAGGCGGGACAGGGGTCTCCTACGAGCAGTACTTC. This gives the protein CASSGGTGVSYEQYF.

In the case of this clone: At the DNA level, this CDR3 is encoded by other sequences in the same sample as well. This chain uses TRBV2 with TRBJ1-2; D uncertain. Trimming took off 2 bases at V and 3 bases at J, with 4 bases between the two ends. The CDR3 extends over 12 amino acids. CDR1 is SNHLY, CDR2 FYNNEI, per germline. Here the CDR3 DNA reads TGTGCCAGCAGTGAACGGGACTATGGCTACACCTTC. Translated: CASSERDYGYTF. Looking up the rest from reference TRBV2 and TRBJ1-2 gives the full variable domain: EPEVTQTPSHQVTQMGQEVILRCVPISNHLYFYWYRQILGQKVEFLVSFYNNEISEKSEIFDDQFSVERPDGSNFTLKIRSTKLEDSAMYFCASSERDYGYTFGSGTRLTVV.

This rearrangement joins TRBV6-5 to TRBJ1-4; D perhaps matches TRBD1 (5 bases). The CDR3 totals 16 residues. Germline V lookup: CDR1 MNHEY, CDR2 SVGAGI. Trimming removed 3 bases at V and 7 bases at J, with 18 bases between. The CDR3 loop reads CASSYSRWGSSEKLFF. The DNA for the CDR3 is TGTGCCAGCAGTTATTCGCGTTGGGGCTCTAGTGAAAAACTGTTTTTT.

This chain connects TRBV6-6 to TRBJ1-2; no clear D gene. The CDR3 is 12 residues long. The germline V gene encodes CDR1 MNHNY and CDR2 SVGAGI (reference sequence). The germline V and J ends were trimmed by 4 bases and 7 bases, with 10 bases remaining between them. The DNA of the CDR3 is TGTGCCAGCAGTTCCTACCTCGGTGGCTACACCTTC. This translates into CASSSYLGGYTF.

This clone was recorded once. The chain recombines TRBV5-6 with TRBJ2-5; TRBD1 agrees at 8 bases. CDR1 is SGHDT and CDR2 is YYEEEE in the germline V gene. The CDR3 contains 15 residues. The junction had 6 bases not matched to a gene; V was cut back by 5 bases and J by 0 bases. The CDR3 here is CASSWDRRYQETQYF. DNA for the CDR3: TGTGCCAGCAGTTGGGACAGGAGGTACCAAGAGACCCAGTACTTC.

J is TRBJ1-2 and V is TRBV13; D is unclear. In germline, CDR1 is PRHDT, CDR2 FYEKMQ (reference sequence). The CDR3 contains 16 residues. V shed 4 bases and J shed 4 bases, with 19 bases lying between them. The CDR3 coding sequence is TGTGCCAGCAGCTCAGTTTCGACCGTGAACGTCTATGGCTACACCTTC. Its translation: CASSSVSTVNVYGYTF.

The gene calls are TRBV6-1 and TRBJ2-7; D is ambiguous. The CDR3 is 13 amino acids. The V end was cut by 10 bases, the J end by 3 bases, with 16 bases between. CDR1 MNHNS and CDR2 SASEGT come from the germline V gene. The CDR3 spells CATHQTQLYEQYF. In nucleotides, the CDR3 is TGTGCCACACATCAGACGCAACTCTACGAGCAGTACTTC.

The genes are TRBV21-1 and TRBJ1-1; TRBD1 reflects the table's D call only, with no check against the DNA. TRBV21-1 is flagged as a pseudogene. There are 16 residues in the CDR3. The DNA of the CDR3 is TGTGCCAGCAGCAAAGCCCCGGGACAGGGGAACACTGAAGCTTTCTTT. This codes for CASSKAPGQGNTEAFF.

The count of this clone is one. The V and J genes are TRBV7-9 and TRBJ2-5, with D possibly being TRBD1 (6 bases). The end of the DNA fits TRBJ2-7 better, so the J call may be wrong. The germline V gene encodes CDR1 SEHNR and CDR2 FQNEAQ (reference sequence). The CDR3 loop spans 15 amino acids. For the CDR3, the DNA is TGTGCCAGCAGCTTAGGGCCCCAGGGGCGAGACGAGCAGTACTTC. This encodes CASSLGPQGRDEQYF.

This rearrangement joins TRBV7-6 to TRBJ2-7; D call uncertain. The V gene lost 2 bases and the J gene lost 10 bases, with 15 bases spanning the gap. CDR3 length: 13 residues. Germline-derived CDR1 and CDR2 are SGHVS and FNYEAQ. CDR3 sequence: CASSLSNSGRQYF. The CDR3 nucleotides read TGTGCCAGCAGCTTAAGCAACTCGGGCCGACAGTACTTC.

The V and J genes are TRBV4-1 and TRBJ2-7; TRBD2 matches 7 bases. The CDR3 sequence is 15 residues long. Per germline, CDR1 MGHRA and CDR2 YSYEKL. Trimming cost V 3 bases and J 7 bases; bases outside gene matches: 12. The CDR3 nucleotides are TGCGCCAGCAGCCAGCCGATGGGGAGGGAGCGGGAGCAGTACTTC. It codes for CASSQPMGREREQYF.

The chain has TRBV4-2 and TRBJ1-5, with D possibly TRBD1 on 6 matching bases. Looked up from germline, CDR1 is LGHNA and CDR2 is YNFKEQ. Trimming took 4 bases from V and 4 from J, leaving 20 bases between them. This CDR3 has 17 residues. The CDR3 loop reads CASSPLGGGTLNQPQHF. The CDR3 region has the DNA TGTGCCAGCAGCCCCTTGGGGGGCGGGACACTGAATCAGCCCCAGCATTTT.

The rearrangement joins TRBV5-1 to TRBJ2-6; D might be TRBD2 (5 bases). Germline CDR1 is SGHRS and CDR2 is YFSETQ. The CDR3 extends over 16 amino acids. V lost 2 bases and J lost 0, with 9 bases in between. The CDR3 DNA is TGCGCCAGCAGCTTTCGAGGGCACTCTGGGGCCAACGTCCTGACTTTC. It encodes CASSFRGHSGANVLTF. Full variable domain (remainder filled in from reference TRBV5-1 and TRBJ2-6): KAGVTQTPRYLIKTRGQQVTLSCSPISGHRSVSWYQQTPGQGLQFLFEYFSETQRNKGNFPGRFSGRQFSNSRSEMNVSTLELGDSALYLCASSFRGHSGANVLTFGAGSRLTVL.

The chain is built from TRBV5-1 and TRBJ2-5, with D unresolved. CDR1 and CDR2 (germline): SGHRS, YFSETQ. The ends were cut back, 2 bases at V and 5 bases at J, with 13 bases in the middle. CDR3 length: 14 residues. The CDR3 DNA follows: TGCGCCAGCAGCTTCGGACCGTCTGGGGAGACCCAGTACTTC. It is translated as CASSFGPSGETQYF.

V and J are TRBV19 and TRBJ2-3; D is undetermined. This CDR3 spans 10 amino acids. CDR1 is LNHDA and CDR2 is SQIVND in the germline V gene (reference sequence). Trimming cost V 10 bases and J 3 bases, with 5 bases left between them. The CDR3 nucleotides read TGTGCCACCTCGACAGATACGCAGTATTTT. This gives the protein CATSTDTQYF.

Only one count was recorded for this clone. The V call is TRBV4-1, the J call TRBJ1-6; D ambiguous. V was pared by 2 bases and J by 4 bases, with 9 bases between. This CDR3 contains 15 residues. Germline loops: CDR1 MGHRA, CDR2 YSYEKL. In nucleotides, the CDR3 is TGCGCCAGCAGCCAACCCCGACGGTATAATTCACCCCTCCACTTT. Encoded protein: CASSQPRRYNSPLHF.